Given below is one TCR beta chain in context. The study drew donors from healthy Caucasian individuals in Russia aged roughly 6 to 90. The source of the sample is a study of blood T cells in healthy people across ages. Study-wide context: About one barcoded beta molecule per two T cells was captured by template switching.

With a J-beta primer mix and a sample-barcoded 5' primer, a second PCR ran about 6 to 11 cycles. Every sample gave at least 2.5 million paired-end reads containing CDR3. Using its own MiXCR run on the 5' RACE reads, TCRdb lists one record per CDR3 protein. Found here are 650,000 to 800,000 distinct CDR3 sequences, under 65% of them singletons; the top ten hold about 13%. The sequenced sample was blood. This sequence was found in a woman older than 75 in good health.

CDR3 residues: CASSLGRQGNYGYTF. The CDR3 coding sequence is TGTGCCAGCAGTCTAGGGCGACAGGGAAACTATGGCTACACCTTC. The chain recombines TRBV7-9 with TRBJ1-2, with 7 positions matching TRBD1. Germline CDR1 is SEHNR and CDR2 is FQNEAQ (reference sequence). CDR3 length: 15 amino acids. Trimming took 6 bases from V and 2 from J; bases not matched to a gene: 9.